The 20 T cell receptor beta chains below were found in one sample sequenced in a study of CD8+CD57+ T cells in acquired aplastic anemia. By flow cytometry, patients selected for sequencing had shown an expansion of CD8+CD57+ cells. Researchers used genomic DNA as the template to profile TCR beta VDJ and CDR3. A single record per CDR3 protein comes from TCRdb applying MiXCR to the reads. The sample carries under 350,000 distinct CDR3 sequences, around three fifths recorded once. Sequencing was performed on sorted CD4+, CD8+, or CD8+CD57+ T cells (not recorded which) from PBMCs. These TCRs come from a human donor with aplastic anemia.

This clonotype was recorded a few times. The chain links TRBV9 to TRBJ1-1; TRBD1 agrees at 9 bases. CDR3 length: 14 residues. J gave up 7 bases and V 4 bases, and 8 bases lay outside the gene matches. Germline loops: CDR1 SGDLS, CDR2 YYNGEE. CDR3 DNA sequence: TGTGCCAGCAGCACACAACCGGGACAGGGTGAAGCTTTCTTT. Amino acid sequence: CASSTQPGQGEAFF.

The chain employs TRBV7-9 and TRBJ2-7; tentative D call: TRBD1 (6 bases). This CDR3 has 16 amino acids. V was trimmed by 0 bases and J by 4 bases, leaving 16 bases between them. Germline CDR1 reads SEHNR; CDR2 reads FQNEAQ (reference sequence). CDR3 DNA: TGTGCCAGCAGCTTAGCGGAAGAAGGACAGAAGTACGAGCAGTACTTC. It translates to CASSLAEEGQKYEQYF.

The genes are TRBV11-1 and TRBJ2-1; 7 nucleotides align to TRBD2. V shed 2 bases, J shed 8 bases, and the junction held 3 bases outside the gene matches. Germline V gene data show CDR1 as SGHAT and CDR2 as FQDESV (reference sequence). The CDR3 loop spans 13 amino acids. The CDR3 reads CASSLWAGDEQFF. The CDR3 bases are TGTGCCAGCAGCTTATGGGCGGGGGATGAGCAGTTCTTC.

The chain couples TRBV20-1 to TRBJ1-1; 8 bases map to TRBD1. With V trimmed by 3 bases and J by 1 base, 10 bases remained unmatched. The CDR3 runs to 16 residues. Germline V CDR1 and CDR2: DFQATT, SNEGSKA (reference sequence). The CDR3 sequence: CSASGAQGAANTEAFF. CDR3 DNA sequence: TGCAGTGCTAGCGGTGCTCAGGGGGCGGCGAACACTGAAGCTTTCTTT.

The rearrangement uses TRBV2 and TRBJ1-6; 9 positions agree with TRBD1. Germline lookup yields CDR1 SNHLY and CDR2 FYNNEI. The trim removed 6 bases at V and 7 bases at J, leaving 13 bases unmatched. The CDR3 is 17 amino acids. The CDR3 bases are TGTGCCAGCAGATCGTACAGGGGGCGCAGGGGGAATTCACCCCTCCACTTT. The encoded protein is CASRSYRGRRGNSPLHF. The variable domain in full, completed from reference TRBV2 and TRBJ1-6, reads EPEVTQTPSHQVTQMGQEVILRCVPISNHLYFYWYRQILGQKVEFLVSFYNNEISEKSEIFDDQFSVERPDGSNFTLKIRSTKLEDSAMYFCASRSYRGRRGNSPLHFGNGTRLTVT.

The chain combines TRBV10-3 with TRBJ2-3; D perhaps matches TRBD1 (6 bases). This CDR3 contains 15 residues. V lost 4 bases to trimming and J lost 4 bases, with 15 bases between them. The germline CDR1 and CDR2 sequences are ENHRY and SYGVKD. CDR3 coding DNA: TGTGCCATCAGTGGTCAGGGGTACACATCAGATACGCAGTATTTT. Translated, it gives CAISGQGYTSDTQYF.

This clonotype was seen ten or more times. This rearrangement joins TRBV19 to TRBJ1-1; D uncertain. Germline V gene lookup returns CDR1 LNHDA and CDR2 SQIVND (reference sequence). V lost 3 bases to trimming and J lost 2 bases, with 13 bases between them. This CDR3 has 15 amino acids. CDR3 amino acids: CASSIGDVANTEAFF. In DNA form, the CDR3 reads TGTGCCAGTAGTATCGGGGATGTCGCCAACACTGAAGCTTTCTTT.

The chain recombines TRBV19 with TRBJ2-2; 9 bases are shared with TRBD1. Germline CDR1 reads LNHDA; CDR2 reads SQIVND (reference sequence). V lost 5 bases to trimming and J lost 7 bases; unmatched junction nucleotides: 8. The CDR3 has 15 amino acids. The DNA for the CDR3 is TGTGCCAGTAGTCGGGGGACAGGGCTTGGCGGGGAGCTGTTTTTT. It is translated as CASSRGTGLGGELFF.

The gene calls are TRBV20-1 and TRBJ2-2; tentative D call: TRBD2 (6 bases). The CDR3 runs to 13 residues. V shed 4 bases and J shed 4 bases, with 10 bases lying between them. Germline V lookup: CDR1 DFQATT, CDR2 SNEGSKA (reference sequence). The chain's CDR3 is CSAMVGGTGELFF. The CDR3 coding sequence is TGCAGTGCTATGGTGGGGGGCACCGGGGAGCTGTTTTTT.

Concerning this clonotype: Its ends do not fully match the called genes, so a read error is possible. The chain recombines TRBV7-9 with TRBJ2-3; TRBD2 aligns across 9 bases. The CDR3 consists of 16 residues. Germline V gene sequence: CDR1 SEHNR, CDR2 FQNEAQ (reference sequence). The CDR3 DNA reads TGCGCCAGCAGCTTGCGGGAGCGGGGGGCCACAGATACGCAGTATTTT. This sequence encodes CASSLRERGATDTQYF.

This clonotype was picked up many times. This chain uses TRBV6-1 with TRBJ1-6; D is ambiguous. Germline loops: CDR1 MNHNS, CDR2 SASEGT. The germline V and J ends were trimmed by 2 bases and 5 bases, with 10 bases remaining between them. This CDR3 is built from 15 residues. Here the CDR3 reads CASSESGMDNSPLHF. The CDR3 DNA follows: TGTGCCAGCAGTGAATCGGGGATGGATAATTCACCCCTCCACTTT.

This clonotype was seen only a few times. The chain employs TRBV24-1 and TRBJ2-7; D is unclear. Germline V gene lookup returns CDR1 KGHDR and CDR2 SFDVKD. The CDR3 is made up of 12 amino acids. The V end was cut by 3 bases, the J end by 3 bases, with 5 bases between. The CDR3 DNA reads as TGTGCCACCAGTGATCCTAACTACGAGCAGTACTTC. This encodes CATSDPNYEQYF.

This rearrangement joins TRBV19 to TRBJ2-1, with D tentatively TRBD2 (5 bases). The CDR3 sequence is 14 residues long. CDR1 is LNHDA, CDR2 SQIVND, per germline (reference sequence). Trimming shortened V by 7 bases and J by 2 bases, and 12 bases separated the two germline ends. CDR3 nucleotide sequence: TGTGCCAGTACCCTAGCTGGGGCCTACAATGAGCAGTTCTTC. Amino acid sequence: CASTLAGAYNEQFF. The whole variable domain, filled in from reference TRBV19 and TRBJ2-1, reads DGGITQSPKYLFRKEGQNVTLSCEQNLNHDAMYWYRQDPGQGLRLIYYSQIVNDFQKGDIAEGYSVSREKKESFPLTVTSAQKNPTAFYLCASTLAGAYNEQFFGPGTRLTVL.

The CDR3 DNA is TGTGCCAGCAGCTTAGACCCAGGAACAGGGAACCAACAGTTAGAGACCCAGTACTTC. Its protein is CASSLDPGTGNQQLETQYF. The chain couples TRBV7-9 to TRBJ2-5, with D possibly TRBD1 on 6 matching bases. CDR3 length equals 19 residues. The V and J ends lost 1 base and 4 bases respectively, with 25 bases between them. CDR1 and CDR2 from the germline V gene are SEHNR and FQNEAQ (reference sequence).

This clonotype was observed once. The chain couples TRBV5-1 to TRBJ1-1, with D possibly TRBD1 on 6 matching bases. Germline CDR1 SGHRS, CDR2 YFSETQ. V was clipped by 8 bases and J by 5 bases, with 16 bases between them. This CDR3 spans 13 amino acids. The CDR3 nucleotides read TGCGCCAGTAAGAGGGGGGTTGGGACTGAAGCTTTCTTT. As protein: CASKRGVGTEAFF.

This clonotype was detected only a few times. CDR3 protein: CSVGHPTSSRWDTEAFF. Here the CDR3 DNA reads TGCAGCGTTGGCCACCCGACGAGCTCTCGGTGGGACACTGAAGCTTTCTTT. The chain carries TRBV29-1 and TRBJ1-1; D is ambiguous. The CDR3 runs to 17 residues. Germline-derived CDR1 and CDR2 are SQVTM and ANQGSEA. The ends were cut back, 4 bases at V and 3 bases at J, with 24 bases in the middle.

There are a few counts of this clonotype. Compared with germline, one end of the junction differs, possibly owing to a read error. V gene TRBV7-7 combines with J gene TRBJ2-1, with 7 bases fitting TRBD1. Germline V gives CDR1 SSHAT, CDR2 FNYEAQ (reference sequence). The CDR3 has 14 amino acids. The CDR3 here is CASSPGQASNEQFF. In nucleotides, the CDR3 is TGTGCTAGCAGTCCAGGACAGGCCTCCAATGAGCAGTTCTTC.

This clonotype was recorded many times. With a much larger clone just one base away, this may be a read error. The V gene is TRBV29-1, the J gene TRBJ1-1; weak D call: TRBD1 (6 bases). The CDR3 is 13 residues long. The ends were cut back, 6 bases at V and 0 bases at J, with 11 bases in the middle. The germline gives CDR1 SQVTM, CDR2 ANQGSEA. CDR3 sequence (DNA): TGCAGCGTGAGGGGGGGCCTGAACACTGAAGCTTTCTTT. Its protein is CSVRGGLNTEAFF.

This clonotype has ten or more counts. The rearrangement uses TRBV6-4 and TRBJ2-2, with D possibly matching TRBD1 (6 bases). This CDR3 comprises 14 residues. The germline V gene has CDR1 MRHNA and CDR2 SNTAGT. V dropped 4 bases and J dropped 6 bases, with 12 bases sitting between them. CDR3 region: CASSGAGEAGELFF. The DNA for the CDR3 is TGTGCCAGCAGTGGGGCAGGGGAAGCCGGGGAGCTGTTTTTT.

A single count supports this clonotype. The rearrangement joins TRBV20-1 to TRBJ2-7; D may be TRBD1 or TRBD2 (7 bases each). Germline V gene sequence: CDR1 DFQATT, CDR2 SNEGSKA (reference sequence). This CDR3 is built from 13 residues. V lost 3 bases to trimming and J lost 6 bases, with 15 bases between them. The CDR3 DNA sequence: TGCAGTGCTAGGGAGCCAGGGGGGGCCGAGCAGTACTTC. This gives the protein CSAREPGGAEQYF.